One sample yielded the 9 T cell receptor beta chains listed below, sequenced in a study of T cell responses to AZD1222 COVID-19 vaccine. Sequencing used immunoSEQ multiplex PCR; TCRdb keeps in-frame clones, though not all of them. The sample contains 130,000 to 150,000 clones, about nine tenths of which appear only once. Sample: peripheral blood, taken on day 0 of AZD1222 vaccination. These receptors were obtained from an adult in good health.

This rearrangement joins TRBV9 to TRBJ2-1; D call uncertain. Trimming took 2 bases from V and 10 from J, leaving 7 bases between them. Germline CDR1 SGDLS, CDR2 YYNGEE. The CDR3 consists of 11 residues. This CDR3 is CASSVGVEQFF. CDR3 bases: TGTGCCAGCAGCGTCGGCGTGGAGCAGTTCTTC. Using reference TRBV9 and TRBJ2-1 for the parts outside the CDR3, the full variable domain is DSGVTQTPKHLITATGQRVTLRCSPRSGDLSVYWYQQSLDQGLQFLIQYYNGEERAKGNILERFSAQQFPDLHSELNLSSLELGDSALYFCASSVGVEQFFGPGTRLTVL.

V is TRBV30 and J is TRBJ1-2, with a tentative D call TRBD1 (6 bases). This CDR3 region has 13 residues. Germline loops: CDR1 GTSNPN, CDR2 SVGIG (reference sequence). The V gene lost 3 bases and the J gene lost 7 bases, with 15 bases spanning the gap. The DNA of the CDR3 is TGTGCCTGGAGCGCGAATGGGGACACTGGCTACACCTTC. It codes for CAWSANGDTGYTF.

This chain joins TRBV19 and TRBJ2-3, with 9 nucleotides matching TRBD2. This CDR3 has 14 amino acids. Germline CDR1 is LNHDA and CDR2 is SQIVND (reference sequence). Unmatched junction bases numbered 2, after V lost 7 bases and J lost 0 bases. The CDR3 loop reads CASMTSGSTDTQYF. The CDR3 region has the DNA TGTGCCAGTATGACTAGCGGTAGCACAGATACGCAGTATTTT.

The chain has TRBV12-3 or TRBV12-4 and TRBJ2-1; D may be TRBD1 or TRBD2 (6 bases each). Between the trimmed V and J ends, which lost 6 bases and 5 bases, there was a span of 11 bases. CDR3 size: 13 residues. CDR3 amino acids: CASSPGAHNEQFF. CDR3 in DNA: TGTGCCAGCAGCCCGGGGGCGCACAATGAGCAGTTCTTC.

V and J are TRBV30 and TRBJ1-1; TRBD1 matches at 7 bases. This CDR3 contains 12 residues. The germline V gene has CDR1 GTSNPN and CDR2 SVGIG (reference sequence). V was pared by 5 bases and J by 11 bases, with 11 bases of the junction left unmatched. CDR3 in DNA: TGTGCCTGGCGGAAAATCAGGGGGGAGGCTTTCTTT. This translates into CAWRKIRGEAFF.

V is TRBV29-1 and J is TRBJ2-5; a weak D match, TRBD1 (6 bases). V was trimmed by 4 bases and J by 1 base, leaving 7 bases between them. The CDR3 consists of 12 residues. Germline lookup yields CDR1 SQVTM and CDR2 ANQGSEA. CDR3 sequence reads: CSVGGLQETQYF. For the CDR3, the DNA is TGCAGCGTTGGGGGGCTCCAAGAGACCCAGTACTTC.

This clone occurred a few times. V gene TRBV6-5 combines with J gene TRBJ1-3; 8 nucleotides agree with TRBD1. The CDR3 runs 14 residues. Per the germline V gene, CDR1 is MNHEY and CDR2 is SVGAGI. V shed 8 bases, J shed 0 bases, and the junction held 3 bases outside the gene matches. In DNA, the CDR3 is TGTGCCAGCGGACAGGGAAACTCTGGAAACACCATATATTTT. It translates to CASGQGNSGNTIYF.

This chain links TRBV19 with TRBJ2-5; 11 positions match TRBD2. Losses at the gene ends were 1 base for V and 2 bases for J; bases not matched to a gene: 9. The germline V gene encodes CDR1 LNHDA and CDR2 SQIVND (reference sequence). This CDR3 has 18 residues. The CDR3 sequence is CASSIVPLLAGGQETQYF. The CDR3 DNA sequence: TGTGCCAGTAGTATAGTTCCCCTGCTAGCGGGGGGTCAAGAGACCCAGTACTTC.

J is TRBJ1-3 and V is TRBV12-3 or TRBV12-4; D call uncertain. The CDR3 consists of 13 residues. Trimming took off 6 bases at V and 4 bases at J, with 10 bases between the two ends. The CDR3 loop is CASRVTWGNTIYF. In DNA, the CDR3 is TGTGCCAGCAGGGTGACGTGGGGAAACACCATATATTTT.